Reported below is one T cell receptor (beta chain). Its matching antigen is unknown. The sample is drawn from a study of Ad26.COV2.S vaccination and SARS-CoV-2 variants. On the study more broadly: Each vaccinee took Ad26.COV2.S intramuscularly, once or twice 56 days apart.

General study findings and limits: Non-spike TCR breadth showed similarity between vaccine and placebo recipients. The analyses of TCR breadth and depth may have understated the size of total T cell responses.

The ends were cut back, 3 bases at V and 1 base at J, with 18 bases in the middle. The CDR3 is 17 residues long. From germline, CDR1 is LNHNV and CDR2 YYDKDF (reference sequence). The treatment: around 19 received Ad26.COV2.S at low or high dose, single or two shots; roughly five received placebo; per-sample allocation not given. After the first vaccine or placebo injection, samples were drawn on day 63. The study used a vaccine consisting of an Ad26 vector that expressed Wuhan-strain SARS-CoV-2 spike. Here immunoSEQ multiplex PCR was the method, and the copy in TCRdb shows in-frame clones only, minus some. The sample includes roughly 330,000 clones, 90% seen only once; the top ten take 5% to 6.5%.

This TCR was sampled from a person between 18 and 60 years old who received the Ad26.COV2.S COVID-19 vaccine or a placebo. The sample consisted of peripheral blood, taken in a trial of Ad26.COV2.S vaccine versus placebo. The V gene is TRBV15, the J gene TRBJ1-1, with no clear D. The CDR3 coding sequence is TGTGCCACCAGCAGCTACGGATCCGCGGCTCCGAACACTGAAGCTTTCTTT. This sequence encodes CATSSYGSAAPNTEAFF.